This T cell receptor (beta chain) was captured by sequencing in a study of blood T cells in healthy people across ages. No fewer than 7 million PBMCs went into each sample. Total RNA amounts of at least 6 micrograms were extracted per sample. Germline CDR1 reads DFQATT; CDR2 reads SNEGSKA (reference sequence). This CDR3 is 11 amino acids long. Trimming took 8 bases from V and 4 from J, leaving 11 bases between them. Together with a sample-barcoded 5' primer, a J-beta primer mix was included in a second PCR lasting about 7 to 11 cycles. The authors tagged each cDNA molecule using a template-switch adaptor with 12 random nucleotides. TCRdb itself ran the 5' RACE reads through MiXCR, one entry per CDR3 protein. The repertoire holds 1.5 million to 1.8 million distinct CDR3 sequences, with less than 45% as singletons.

The sequenced sample was blood. This sequence originates from a woman between 18 and 29 years old in good health. The chain carries TRBV20-1 and TRBJ1-1; no reliable D call. This chain's CDR3 is CSPKGGTEAFF. CDR3 nucleotides: TGCAGTCCAAAGGGTGGCACTGAAGCTTTCTTT.